This T cell receptor (beta chain) comes out of a study of T cells in Graves' hyperthyroidism and ophthalmopathy. Findings and caveats of the study: Blood shared most expanded thyroid clonotypes above 0.001.

A remark on this clonotype: The target antigen is unknown. One junction end disagrees with the germline gene, perhaps due to a read error.

Germline CDR1 and CDR2: SGHAT and FQNNGV. The CDR3 is made up of 17 amino acids. Patients aged 18 to 65 had newly diagnosed hyperthyroidism lasting under 2 months. Uncontrolled infection, other autoimmune disease, pregnancy or lactation disqualified patients from enrolment. The authors took PBMCs from 10 ml fresh peripheral blood. From RNA transcripts, TCR beta CDR3 regions were amplified. The study used the HTBI primer set for a first-round RT-PCR of the TCR CDR3. Each CDR3 protein gets one entry after TCRdb re-called the multiplex PCR reads with MiXCR. Of roughly 660,000 distinct CDR3 sequences listed, 17% are singletons.

Sequenced sample: blood. This chain connects TRBV11-2 to TRBJ1-3; maybe TRBD1 (5 bases). This receptor was obtained from a middle-aged man with Graves' hyperthyroidism. CDR3 residues: CASSLARGRSSGNTIYF. CDR3 coding DNA: TGTGCCAGCAGTTTAGCTAGGGGCCGAAGCTCTGGAAACACCATATATTTT.